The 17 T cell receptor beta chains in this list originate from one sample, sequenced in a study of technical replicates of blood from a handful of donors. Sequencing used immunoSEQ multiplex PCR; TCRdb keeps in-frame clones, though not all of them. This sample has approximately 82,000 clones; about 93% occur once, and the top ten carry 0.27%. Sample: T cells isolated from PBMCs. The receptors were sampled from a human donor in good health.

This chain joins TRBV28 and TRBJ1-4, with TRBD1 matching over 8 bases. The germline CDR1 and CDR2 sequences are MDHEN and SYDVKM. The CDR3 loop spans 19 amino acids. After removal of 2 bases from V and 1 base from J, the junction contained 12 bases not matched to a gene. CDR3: CASSLIITTGAITNEKLFF. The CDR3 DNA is TGTGCCAGCAGTTTAATAATAACGACAGGGGCTATAACTAATGAAAAACTGTTTTTT.

Here the CDR3 DNA reads TGCAGCGTTGGGCGGAGAGACTGGTCCACAGATACGCAGTATTTT. Its protein is CSVGRRDWSTDTQYF. The chain joins TRBV29-1 to TRBJ2-3, with D unresolved. The CDR3 runs 15 residues. Trimming cost V 4 bases and J 2 bases, with 16 bases left between them. Germline values: CDR1 SQVTM, CDR2 ANQGSEA.

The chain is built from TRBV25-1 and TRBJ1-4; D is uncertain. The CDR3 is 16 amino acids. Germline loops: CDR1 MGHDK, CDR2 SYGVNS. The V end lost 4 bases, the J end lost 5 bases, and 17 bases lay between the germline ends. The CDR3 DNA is TGTGCCAGCAGTGGTGGGCCTCCACACTCAAATGAAAAACTGTTTTTT. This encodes CASSGGPPHSNEKLFF.

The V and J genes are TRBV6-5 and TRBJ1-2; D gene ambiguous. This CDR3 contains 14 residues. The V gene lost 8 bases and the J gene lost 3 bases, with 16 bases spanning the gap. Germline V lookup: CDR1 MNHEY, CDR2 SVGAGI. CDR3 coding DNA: TGTGCCAGCTCTGGAGGTAGAAGCTACTATGGCTACACCTTC. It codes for CASSGGRSYYGYTF.

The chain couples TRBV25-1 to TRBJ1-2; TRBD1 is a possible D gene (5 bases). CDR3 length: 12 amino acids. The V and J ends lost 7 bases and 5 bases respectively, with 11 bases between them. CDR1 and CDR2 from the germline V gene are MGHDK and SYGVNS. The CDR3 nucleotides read TGTGCCAGCAATACCGGGGGGTATGGCTACACCTTC. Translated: CASNTGGYGYTF.

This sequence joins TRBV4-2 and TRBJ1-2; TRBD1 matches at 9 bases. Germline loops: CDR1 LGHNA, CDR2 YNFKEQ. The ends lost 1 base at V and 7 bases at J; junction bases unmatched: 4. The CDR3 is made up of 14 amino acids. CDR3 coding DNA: TGTGCCAGCAGCCAAGTCACAGGGGGCTCTGGCTACACCTTC. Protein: CASSQVTGGSGYTF.

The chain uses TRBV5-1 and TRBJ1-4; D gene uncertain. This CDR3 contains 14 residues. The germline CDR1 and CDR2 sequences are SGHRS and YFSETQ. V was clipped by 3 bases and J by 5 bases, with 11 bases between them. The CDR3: CASSWRATNEKLFF. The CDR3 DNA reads TGCGCCAGCAGCTGGCGGGCCACAAATGAAAAACTGTTTTTT.

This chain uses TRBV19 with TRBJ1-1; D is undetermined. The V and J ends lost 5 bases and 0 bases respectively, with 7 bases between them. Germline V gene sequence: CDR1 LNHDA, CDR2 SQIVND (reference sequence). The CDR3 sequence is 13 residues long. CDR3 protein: CASSPPLNTEAFF. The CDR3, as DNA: TGTGCCAGTAGTCCTCCGTTGAACACTGAAGCTTTCTTT. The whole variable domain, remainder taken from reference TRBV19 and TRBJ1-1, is DGGITQSPKYLFRKEGQNVTLSCEQNLNHDAMYWYRQDPGQGLRLIYYSQIVNDFQKGDIAEGYSVSREKKESFPLTVTSAQKNPTAFYLCASSPPLNTEAFFGQGTRLTVV.

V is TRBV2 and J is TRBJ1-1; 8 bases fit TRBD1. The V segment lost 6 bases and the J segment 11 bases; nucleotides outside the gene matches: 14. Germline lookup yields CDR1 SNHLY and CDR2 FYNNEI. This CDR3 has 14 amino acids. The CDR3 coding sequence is TGTGCCAGCAGCGAGGACAGGGATAATTGGAGGGCTTTCTTT. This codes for CASSEDRDNWRAFF.

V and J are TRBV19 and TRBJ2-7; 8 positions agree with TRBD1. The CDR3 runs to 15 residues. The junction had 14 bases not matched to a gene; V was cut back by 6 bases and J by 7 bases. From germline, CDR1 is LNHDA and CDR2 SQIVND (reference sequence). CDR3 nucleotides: TGTGCCAGTAGCCCATCCGGGACAGGCCCCAATGAGCAGTACTTC. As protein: CASSPSGTGPNEQYF.

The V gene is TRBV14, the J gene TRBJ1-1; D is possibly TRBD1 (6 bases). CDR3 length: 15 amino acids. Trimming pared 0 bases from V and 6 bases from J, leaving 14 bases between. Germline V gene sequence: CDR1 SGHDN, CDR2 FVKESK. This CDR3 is CASSQESGVWPEAFF. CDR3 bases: TGTGCCAGCAGCCAAGAGTCAGGGGTCTGGCCTGAAGCTTTCTTT.

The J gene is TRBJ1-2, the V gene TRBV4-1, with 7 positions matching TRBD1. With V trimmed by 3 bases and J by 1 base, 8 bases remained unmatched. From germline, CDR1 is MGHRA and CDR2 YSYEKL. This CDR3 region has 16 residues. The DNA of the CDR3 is TGCGCCAGCAGCCAGACCGGGACAGCTTATAACTATGGCTACACCTTC. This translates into CASSQTGTAYNYGYTF.

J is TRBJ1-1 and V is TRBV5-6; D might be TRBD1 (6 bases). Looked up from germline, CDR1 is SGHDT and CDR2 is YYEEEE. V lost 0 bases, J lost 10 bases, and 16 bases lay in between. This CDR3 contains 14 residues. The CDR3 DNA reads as TGTGCCAGCAGCTTGGCCTGGGGGGGGGCGCGAGCTTTCTTT. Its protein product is CASSLAWGGARAFF.

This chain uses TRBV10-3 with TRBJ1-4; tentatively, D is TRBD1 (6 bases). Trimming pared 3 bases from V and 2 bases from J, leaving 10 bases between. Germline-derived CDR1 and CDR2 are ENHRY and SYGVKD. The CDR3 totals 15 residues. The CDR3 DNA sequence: TGTGCCATCAGTGACTACAGGGAGACTAATGAAAAACTGTTTTTT. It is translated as CAISDYRETNEKLFF.

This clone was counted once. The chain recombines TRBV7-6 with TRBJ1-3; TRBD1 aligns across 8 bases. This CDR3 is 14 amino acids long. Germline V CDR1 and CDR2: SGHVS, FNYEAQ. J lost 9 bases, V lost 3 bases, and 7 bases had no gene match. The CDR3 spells CASSFNTGGSTIYF. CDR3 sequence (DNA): TGTGCCAGCAGCTTTAACACAGGGGGGAGCACCATATATTTT.

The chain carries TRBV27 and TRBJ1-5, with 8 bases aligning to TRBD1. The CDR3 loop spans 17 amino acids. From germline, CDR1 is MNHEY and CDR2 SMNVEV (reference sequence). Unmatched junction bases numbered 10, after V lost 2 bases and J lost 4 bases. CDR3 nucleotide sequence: TGTGCCAGCAGTTTAGGATCCGGAACAGGGGGAAATCAGCCCCAGCATTTT. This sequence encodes CASSLGSGTGGNQPQHF.

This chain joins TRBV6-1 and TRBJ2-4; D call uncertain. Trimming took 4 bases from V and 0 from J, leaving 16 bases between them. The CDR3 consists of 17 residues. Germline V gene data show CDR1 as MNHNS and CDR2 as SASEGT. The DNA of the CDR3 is TGTGCCAGCAGTGGACGCATTGACACCCTAGCCAAAAACATTCAGTACTTC. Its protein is CASSGRIDTLAKNIQYF.